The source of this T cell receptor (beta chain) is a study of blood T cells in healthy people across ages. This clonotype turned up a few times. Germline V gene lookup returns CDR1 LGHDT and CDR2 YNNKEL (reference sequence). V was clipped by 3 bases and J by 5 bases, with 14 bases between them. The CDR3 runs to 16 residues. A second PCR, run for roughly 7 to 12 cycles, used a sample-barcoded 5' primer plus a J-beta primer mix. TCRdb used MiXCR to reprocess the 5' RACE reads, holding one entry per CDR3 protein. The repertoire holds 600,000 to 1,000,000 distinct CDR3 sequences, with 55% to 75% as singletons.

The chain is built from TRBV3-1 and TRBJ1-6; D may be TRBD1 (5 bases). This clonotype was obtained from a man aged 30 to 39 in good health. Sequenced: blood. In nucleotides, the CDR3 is TGTGCCAGCAGCCAGGGGGTTGAGTTGAATAATTCACCCCTCCACTTT. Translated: CASSQGVELNNSPLHF. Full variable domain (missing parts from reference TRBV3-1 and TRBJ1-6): DTAVSQTPKYLVTQMGNDKSIKCEQNLGHDTMYWYKQDSKKFLKIMFSYNNKELIINETVPNRFSPKSPDKAHLNLHINSLELGDSAVYFCASSQGVELNNSPLHFGNGTRLTVT.